The entry that follows covers one TCR beta chain sequence. Per germline, CDR1 MDHEN and CDR2 SYDVKM. The CDR3 contains 15 residues. The V gene end was trimmed by 8 bases and the J gene end by 2 bases; junction bases not matched to a gene: 10. This specimen comes from a study of OX40 agonist ivuxolimab in advanced cancers. The protocol was immunoSEQ multiplex PCR, while the TCRdb copy is restricted to in-frame clones and leaves out a portion. The data show 65,000 to 85,000 clones, with around 90% seen just once and around 0.7% held by the top ten. The gene calls are TRBV28 and TRBJ2-5; 8 nucleotides line up with TRBD1. This TCR came from an adult with an advanced solid tumor such as melanoma, head and neck, liver or kidney cancer. The sequencing here drew on CD4+ or CD8+ T cells sorted from blood, taken in a trial of the OX40 agonist ivuxolimab. The DNA for the CDR3 is TGTGCCAGCGGGCAGGGGGCCGGGGTTCAAGAGACCCAGTACTTC. This translates into CASGQGAGVQETQYF.